These T cell receptor beta chains were read from a single sample in a study of blood T cell repertoires in COVID-19. The assay was immunoSEQ multiplex PCR, and TCRdb's table has in-frame clones only and misses some. The table lists around 620,000 clones, more than 80% of them singletons, with roughly 0.26% in the top ten. Material: peripheral blood. The receptor set was obtained from a woman aged 18-29 years with acute or convalescent COVID-19. Each CDR3 is given with its conserved first and last residue. The D gene is left open where the match is weak. A clone size is listed for some rows: how often the clone was seen (once, few, many), or a class if it is expanded.

v_call: TRBV7-3; d_call: -; clone_size: -; j_call: TRBJ2-2; cdr3_aa: CASSLTGQTNTGELFF; cdr3_nt: TGTGCCAGCAGCTTAACGGGCCAAACGAACACCGGGGAGCTGTTTTTT
v_call: TRBV15; d_call: -; clone_size: -; j_call: TRBJ2-5; cdr3_aa: CATSRGPLAYLREAQYF; cdr3_nt: TGTGCCACCAGCAGAGGTCCACTCGCTTACTTAAGAGAGGCCCAGTACTTC
v_call: TRBV4-2; d_call: -; clone_size: -; j_call: TRBJ1-1; cdr3_aa: CASSRPGITEAFF; cdr3_nt: TGTGCCAGCAGCCGCCCAGGGATTACTGAAGCTTTCTTT
v_call: TRBV30; d_call: TRBD2; clone_size: -; j_call: TRBJ2-7; cdr3_aa: CAWSVAGGVYEQYF; cdr3_nt: TGTGCCTGGAGTGTAGCGGGGGGTGTCTACGAGCAGTACTTC
v_call: TRBV29-1; d_call: -; clone_size: -; j_call: TRBJ1-4; cdr3_aa: CSVAGEGRGLGEKLFF; cdr3_nt: TGCAGCGTTGCGGGTGAAGGGAGAGGGTTGGGTGAAAAACTGTTTTTT
v_call: TRBV6-6; d_call: TRBD1; clone_size: -; j_call: TRBJ2-7; cdr3_aa: CATGDSPYEQYF; cdr3_nt: TGTGCCACCGGGGACAGCCCCTACGAGCAGTACTTC
v_call: TRBV19; d_call: TRBD2; clone_size: -; j_call: TRBJ2-1; cdr3_aa: CASSTSGYSSYNEQFF; cdr3_nt: TGTGCCAGTAGTACTAGCGGATATAGCTCCTACAATGAGCAGTTCTTC
v_call: TRBV6-5; d_call: TRBD1; clone_size: once; j_call: TRBJ2-5; cdr3_aa: CASSLDREETQYF; cdr3_nt: TGTGCCAGCAGTTTAGACAGGGAGGAGACCCAGTACTTC
v_call: TRBV27; d_call: TRBD2; clone_size: -; j_call: TRBJ2-1; cdr3_aa: CASSLGTRVNEQFF; cdr3_nt: TGTGCCAGCAGTTTAGGGACTAGGGTCAATGAGCAGTTCTTC
v_call: TRBV29-1; d_call: -; clone_size: -; j_call: TRBJ1-2; cdr3_aa: CSVEAAGAESYGYTF; cdr3_nt: TGCAGCGTTGAAGCCGCGGGGGCGGAAAGCTATGGCTACACCTTC
v_call: TRBV29-1; d_call: -; clone_size: few; j_call: TRBJ1-3; cdr3_aa: CSVEGGLGNTIYF; cdr3_nt: TGCAGCGTTGAGGGGGGGCTCGGAAACACCATATATTTT
v_call: TRBV5-8; d_call: TRBD2; clone_size: -; j_call: TRBJ2-7; cdr3_aa: CASSLFPGLAYEQYF; cdr3_nt: TGTGCCAGCAGCCTCTTCCCGGGACTAGCCTACGAGCAGTACTTC
v_call: TRBV18; d_call: -; clone_size: -; j_call: TRBJ1-2; cdr3_aa: CASSPQGNYGYTF; cdr3_nt: TGTGCCAGCTCACCTCAGGGGAACTATGGCTACACCTTC
v_call: TRBV29-1; d_call: TRBD1; clone_size: -; j_call: TRBJ1-1; cdr3_aa: CSVGQGVDAFF; cdr3_nt: TGCAGCGTGGGACAGGGAGTGGACGCTTTCTTT